These 2 T cell receptor beta chains came from one sample sequenced in a study of blood T cell repertoires in COVID-19. Profiling relied on immunoSEQ multiplex PCR, and the TCRdb table lists in-frame clones only, not all of them. This table has more than 150,000 clones, 80% to 90% appearing once. The sequencing sample was made of peripheral blood. Receptors were obtained from a woman older than 75 with COVID-19, enrolled during active disease.

This clone was seen a handful of times. This chain connects TRBV6-2 or TRBV6-3 to TRBJ2-3, with D hard to call. The V end was cut by 1 base, the J end by 0 bases, with 8 bases between. The germline gives CDR1 MNHEY, CDR2 SVGEGT. This CDR3 is 15 amino acids long. The CDR3 nucleotides are TGTGCCAGCAGTTACTACTTAACTAGCACAGATACGCAGTATTTT. Protein: CASSYYLTSTDTQYF.

This chain uses TRBV5-1 with TRBJ1-2; D is undetermined. CDR3 size: 12 residues. Trimming took off 0 bases at V and 8 bases at J, with 8 bases between the two ends. Per germline, CDR1 SGHRS and CDR2 YFSETQ. The CDR3 reads CASSLAMRGYTF. CDR3 DNA sequence: TGCGCCAGCAGCTTGGCGATGCGGGGCTACACCTTC.